The rows below give T cell receptor beta chains drawn from one sample of a study of blood T cells in healthy people across ages. TCRdb independently ran MiXCR on the 5' RACE reads; one entry per CDR3 protein. The table shows 800,000 or so distinct CDR3 sequences, with approximately 25% occurring only once. Another study also made use of these data, one on T cells of mothers and their children.

What was sequenced was blood. The receptors stem from a boy between 10 and 17 years old in good health. The CDR3 runs from the conserved cysteine through the conserved F or W. A D gene is named only where the DNA matches it firmly. Part of the rows lack a size; the others show once, few, many or a class for expanded clones.

CASSRQRTDYRNSGANVLTF,TGTGCCAGCAGCCGACAGCGGACGGATTATAGAAACTCTGGGGCCAACGTCCTGACTTTC,NA,TRBV6-2/TRBV6-3,NA,TRBJ2-6,20
CASSQFQGAIYEQYF,TGTGCCAGCAGCCAATTTCAGGGGGCGATCTACGAGCAGTACTTC,NA,TRBV14,TRBD1,TRBJ2-7,15
CASRGTSGGAETQYF,TGTGCCAGCCGCGGAACTAGCGGGGGGGCAGAGACCCAGTACTTC,NA,TRBV12-3/TRBV12-4,TRBD2,TRBJ2-5,15
CASSSRDSDGYTF,TGTGCCAGCAGCTCCCGGGACAGTGATGGCTACACCTTC,NA,TRBV7-2,TRBD1,TRBJ1-2,13
CASSAPQGHHSPLHF,TGTGCCAGCAGTGCACCCCAGGGACATCATTCACCCCTCCACTTT,NA,TRBV28,NA,TRBJ1-6,15
CASSYLGQGGETQYF,TGTGCCAGCAGTTACCTTGGACAGGGGGGAGAGACCCAGTACTTC,few,TRBV6-2/TRBV6-3,TRBD1,TRBJ2-5,15
CATSSNREYSNQPQHF,TGTGCCACCAGCAGTAACAGGGAATATAGCAATCAGCCCCAGCATTTT,few,TRBV15,NA,TRBJ1-5,16
CTSRATGGPTYEQYF,TGTACCAGCAGAGCCACAGGGGGTCCCACCTACGAGCAGTACTTC,NA,TRBV28,TRBD1,TRBJ2-7,15
CSAGEENNQPQHF,TGCAGCGCTGGGGAGGAGAACAATCAGCCCCAGCATTTT,few,TRBV29-1,NA,TRBJ1-5,13
CASSLVAGAAYEQYF,TGCGCCAGCAGCTTGGTGGCTGGGGCAGCCTACGAGCAGTACTTC,few,TRBV5-1,NA,TRBJ2-7,15
CASSSRLAVLETQYF,TGTGCCAGCAGCTCCCGACTAGCGGTACTCGAGACCCAGTACTTC,NA,TRBV11-2,TRBD2,TRBJ2-5,15
CSARVSDYGYTF,TGCAGTGCTAGGGTTTCAGACTATGGCTACACCTTC,few,TRBV20-1,NA,TRBJ1-2,12
CASSHERGYGYTF,TGTGCCAGCAGCCATGAAAGGGGCTATGGCTACACCTTC,few,TRBV12-3/TRBV12-4,NA,TRBJ1-2,13
CASSFRDTTYNEQFF,TGTGCCAGCAGCTTCCGGGACACCACCTACAATGAGCAGTTCTTC,NA,TRBV7-8,NA,TRBJ2-1,15
CASSLAKNNEQFF,TGTGCCAGCAGCTTGGCTAAGAACAATGAGCAGTTCTTC,NA,TRBV5-6,NA,TRBJ2-1,13
CASSLSYRSDTQYF,TGTGCCAGCAGTTTGTCTTACAGGTCCGATACGCAGTATTTT,NA,TRBV28,NA,TRBJ2-3,14
CASGFGYEQYF,TGTGCCAGCGGGTTTGGGTACGAGCAGTACTTC,NA,TRBV12-3/TRBV12-4,NA,TRBJ2-7,11